This T cell receptor beta chain was obtained from a study of blood T cell repertoires in COVID-19. Study-level information: From T cells, B-cell-depleted T cells, or PBMCs came the material, which was cDNA or gDNA.

Per germline, CDR1 MNHNS and CDR2 SASEGT. This CDR3 has 16 amino acids. With 4 bases clipped from V and 4 bases from J, the junction kept 12 bases outside the gene matches. Researchers sorted participants into cohorts using their self-reported clinical history. Cohort 3 donors counted as recovered after two negative PCRs, clearance, or resolved symptoms. Sequencing used immunoSEQ multiplex PCR; TCRdb keeps in-frame clones, though not all of them. The data hold fewer than 150,000 clones, with less than 90% observed a single time. This clone was picked up a small number of times. The specimen was PBMCs or T cells enriched from blood (not recorded which). The rearrangement links TRBV6-1 to TRBJ1-2, with 7 bases identical to TRBD1. This receptor was taken from a man aged 30-40 years who had recovered from COVID-19. This CDR3 reads CASSGRAGGPTYGYTF. The CDR3 DNA reads TGTGCCAGCAGTGGGAGGGCAGGGGGACCGACCTATGGCTACACCTTC.